There are a few counts of the clone carrying this TCR beta chain. Its antigen remains unknown. These data are taken from a study of vaccination effects on CD4 cells after COVID-19. The data were produced by immunoSEQ multiplex PCR, yet TCRdb's version contains in-frame clones alone and is incomplete. The data hold about 46,000 clones, with roughly 72% observed a single time. When around 10 days of culture had elapsed, CD4+ T cells were isolated. The germline V gene has CDR1 MDHEN and CDR2 SYDVKM. Trimming at V came to 4 bases and at J to 5 bases, leaving 7 bases not matched to a gene. The CDR3 loop spans 14 amino acids.

The starting material was CD4+ T cells from PBMCs cultured without peptide, obtained before COVID-19 vaccination. V gene TRBV28 combines with J gene TRBJ1-2; 7 nucleotides line up with TRBD1. The origin of this receptor is a human donor who had a prior SARS-CoV-2 infection. This CDR3 reads CASSSGDSSYGYTF. DNA of the CDR3: TGTGCCAGCAGTTCCGGGGACAGCTCGTATGGCTACACCTTC.